These T cell receptor beta chains were read from a single sample in a study of blood T cell repertoires in COVID-19. Clones were read by immunoSEQ multiplex PCR, and TCRdb kept only the in-frame ones, dropping some. The data contain 300,000 to 350,000 clones, roughly 87% of them singletons. Sequenced input: peripheral blood. These TCRs come from a man aged 18 to 29 with active or convalescent COVID-19. CDR3s include the opening cysteine and the closing phenylalanine or tryptophan. A D gene is named only where the DNA matches it firmly. Size is omitted from some rows. Given values are once, few, many or a class for expanded clones.

V gene: TRBV6-2/TRBV6-3
D gene: NA
clone size: NA
J gene: TRBJ2-2
CDR3 protein: CASSYLLNTGELFF
CDR3 DNA: TGTGCCAGCAGTTACCTACTGAACACCGGGGAGCTGTTTTTT

V gene: TRBV5-1
D gene: TRBD2
clone size: NA
J gene: TRBJ2-3
CDR3 protein: CASSLAKGLAGTDTQYF
CDR3 DNA: TGCGCCAGCAGCTTGGCGAAAGGGCTAGCGGGCACAGATACGCAGTATTTT

V gene: TRBV5-1
D gene: TRBD2
clone size: NA
J gene: TRBJ2-3
CDR3 protein: CASSLVGREVGDTQYF
CDR3 DNA: TGCGCCAGCAGCTTGGTAGGTCGGGAGGTAGGAGATACGCAGTATTTT

V gene: TRBV6-1
D gene: TRBD1
clone size: NA
J gene: TRBJ2-7
CDR3 protein: CASSERIGGDEQYF
CDR3 DNA: TGTGCCAGCAGTGAGCGTATAGGGGGCGACGAGCAGTACTTC

V gene: TRBV27
D gene: TRBD1
clone size: once
J gene: TRBJ2-7
CDR3 protein: CASSLSGTGYAYEQYF
CDR3 DNA: TGTGCCAGCAGTTTATCTGGGACAGGGTACGCCTACGAGCAGTACTTC

V gene: TRBV29-1
D gene: TRBD1
clone size: NA
J gene: TRBJ2-5
CDR3 protein: CSVTGGQETQYF
CDR3 DNA: TGCAGCGTAACAGGGGGCCAAGAGACCCAGTACTTC

V gene: TRBV28
D gene: NA
clone size: NA
J gene: TRBJ2-7
CDR3 protein: CASSWASSYEQYF
CDR3 DNA: TGTGCCAGCAGTTGGGCCAGCTCCTACGAGCAGTACTTC

V gene: TRBV7-2
D gene: TRBD2
clone size: NA
J gene: TRBJ2-5
CDR3 protein: CASRPLAGGPETQYF
CDR3 DNA: TGTGCCAGCAGACCCCTAGCGGGAGGGCCGGAGACCCAGTACTTC

V gene: TRBV5-6
D gene: TRBD1
clone size: NA
J gene: TRBJ1-1
CDR3 protein: CASSSSGTGNTEAFF
CDR3 DNA: TGTGCCAGCAGCTCATCCGGGACAGGGAACACTGAAGCTTTCTTT

V gene: TRBV5-4
D gene: TRBD2
clone size: NA
J gene: TRBJ2-3
CDR3 protein: CASSLTSGSPRTDTQYF
CDR3 DNA: TGTGCCAGCAGCTTGACTAGCGGGAGTCCCCGCACAGATACGCAGTATTTT